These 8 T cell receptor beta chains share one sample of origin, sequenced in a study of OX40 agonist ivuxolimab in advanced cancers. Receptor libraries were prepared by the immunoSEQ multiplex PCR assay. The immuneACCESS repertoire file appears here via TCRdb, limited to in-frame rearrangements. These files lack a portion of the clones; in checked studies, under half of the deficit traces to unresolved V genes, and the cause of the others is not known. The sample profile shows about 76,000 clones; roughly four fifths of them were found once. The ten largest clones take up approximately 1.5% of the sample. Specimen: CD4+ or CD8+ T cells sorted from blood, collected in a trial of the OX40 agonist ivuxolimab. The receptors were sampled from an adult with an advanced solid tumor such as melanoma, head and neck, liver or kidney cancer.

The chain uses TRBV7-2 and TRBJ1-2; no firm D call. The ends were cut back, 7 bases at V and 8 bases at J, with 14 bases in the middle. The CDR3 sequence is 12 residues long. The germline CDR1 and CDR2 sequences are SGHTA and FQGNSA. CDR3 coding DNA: TGTGCCAGCACCTATATCCCGGAGGGCTACACCTTC. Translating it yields CASTYIPEGYTF.

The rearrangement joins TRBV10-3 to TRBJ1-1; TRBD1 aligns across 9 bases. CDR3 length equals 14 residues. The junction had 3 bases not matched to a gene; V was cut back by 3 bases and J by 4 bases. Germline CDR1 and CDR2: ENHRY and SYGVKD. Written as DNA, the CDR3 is TGTGCCATCAGTGAAGGGACAGGGACCACTGAAGCTTTCTTT. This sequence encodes CAISEGTGTTEAFF.

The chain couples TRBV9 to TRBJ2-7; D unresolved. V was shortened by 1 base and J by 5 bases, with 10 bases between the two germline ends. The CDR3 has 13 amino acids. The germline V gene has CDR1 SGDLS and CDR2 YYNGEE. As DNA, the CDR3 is TGTGCCAGCAGCGTAAGTCCCTCGAACGAGCAGTACTTC. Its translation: CASSVSPSNEQYF.

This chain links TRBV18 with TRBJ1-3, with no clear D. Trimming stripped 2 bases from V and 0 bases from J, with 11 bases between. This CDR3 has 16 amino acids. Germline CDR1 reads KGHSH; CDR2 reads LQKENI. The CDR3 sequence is CASSPNGRGSGNTIYF. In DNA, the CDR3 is TGTGCCAGCTCACCAAACGGGAGAGGCTCTGGAAACACCATATATTTT.

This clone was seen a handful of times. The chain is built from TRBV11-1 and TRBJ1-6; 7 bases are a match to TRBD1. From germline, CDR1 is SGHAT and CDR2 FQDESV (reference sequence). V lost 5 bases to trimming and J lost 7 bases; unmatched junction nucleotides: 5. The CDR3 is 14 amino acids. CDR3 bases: TGTGCCAGCAGCCTTCTACAGGGGAATTCACCCCTCCACTTT. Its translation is CASSLLQGNSPLHF.

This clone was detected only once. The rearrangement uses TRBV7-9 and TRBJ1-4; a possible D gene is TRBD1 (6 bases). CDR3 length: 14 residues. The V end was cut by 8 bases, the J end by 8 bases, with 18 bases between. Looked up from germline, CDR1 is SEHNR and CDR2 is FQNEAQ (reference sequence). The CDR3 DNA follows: TGTGCCAGCTCATCAGGGGATGTTGGAGAAAAACTGTTTTTT. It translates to CASSSGDVGEKLFF.

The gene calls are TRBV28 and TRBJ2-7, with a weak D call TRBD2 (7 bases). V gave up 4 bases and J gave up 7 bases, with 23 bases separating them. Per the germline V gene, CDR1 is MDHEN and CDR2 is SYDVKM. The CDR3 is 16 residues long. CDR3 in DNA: TGTGCCAGCAGTTCCGTAGGGGGGGCCCGTCTAAGGGAGCAGTACTTC. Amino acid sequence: CASSSVGGARLREQYF.

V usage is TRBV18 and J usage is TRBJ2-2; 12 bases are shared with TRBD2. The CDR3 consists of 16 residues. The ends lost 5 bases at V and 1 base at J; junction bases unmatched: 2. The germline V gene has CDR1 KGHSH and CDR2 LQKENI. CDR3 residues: CASSTTSGGNTGELFF. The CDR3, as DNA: TGTGCCAGCTCAACGACTAGCGGGGGGAACACCGGGGAGCTGTTTTTT.